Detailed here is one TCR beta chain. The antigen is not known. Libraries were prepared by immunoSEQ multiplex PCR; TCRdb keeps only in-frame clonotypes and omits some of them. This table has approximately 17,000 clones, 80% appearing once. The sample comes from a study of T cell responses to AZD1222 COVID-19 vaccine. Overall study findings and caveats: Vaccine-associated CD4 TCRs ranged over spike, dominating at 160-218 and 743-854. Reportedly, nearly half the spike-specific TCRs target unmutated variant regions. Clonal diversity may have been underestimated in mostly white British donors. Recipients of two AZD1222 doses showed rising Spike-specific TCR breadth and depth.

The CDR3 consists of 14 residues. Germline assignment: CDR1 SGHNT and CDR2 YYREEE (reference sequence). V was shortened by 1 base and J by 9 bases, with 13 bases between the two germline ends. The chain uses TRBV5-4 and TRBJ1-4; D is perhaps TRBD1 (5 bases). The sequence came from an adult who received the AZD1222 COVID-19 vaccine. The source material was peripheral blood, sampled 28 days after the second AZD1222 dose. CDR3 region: CASSLRAGPQKLFF. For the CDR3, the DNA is TGTGCCAGCAGCTTGAGGGCAGGGCCCCAAAAACTGTTTTTT. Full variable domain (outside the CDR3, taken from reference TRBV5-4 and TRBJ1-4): ETGVTQSPTHLIKTRGQQVTLRCSSQSGHNTVSWYQQALGQGPQFIFQYYREEENGRGNFPPRFSGLQFPNYSSELNVNALELDDSALYLCASSLRAGPQKLFFGSGTQLSVL.